The clone carrying this TCR beta chain was counted between two and nine times. Antigen unknown. Losses at the gene ends were 6 bases for V and 0 bases for J; bases not matched to a gene: 6. The CDR3 contains 15 residues. The germline V gene has CDR1 MDHEN and CDR2 SYDVKM. The data were taken from a study of response to subunit inactivated influenza vaccine. Points from the study as a whole: Seasonal influenza vaccination, on each occasion, was suggested by the authors to recruit few new T cells.

A single record per CDR3 protein comes from TCRdb applying MiXCR to the RT-PCR reads. Counted here are roughly 180,000 distinct CDR3 sequences, about 9.3% occurring once; the ten biggest clones make up approximately 10%. The starting material was non-naive T cells sorted from PBMCs, obtained on the day of vaccination. The chain joins TRBV28 to TRBJ1-2; 8 bases fit TRBD1. The receptor was isolated from a man aged 45-60 years who received an inactivated influenza vaccine. This CDR3 is CASRGQGFPNYGYTF. For the CDR3, the DNA is TGTGCCAGCAGAGGACAGGGTTTCCCTAACTATGGCTACACCTTC.